This TCR beta chain was sequenced for a study of cytomegalovirus exposure and HLA in healthy donors. Study overall: Sequencing of about 179 million T cells in an earlier analysis found 100 million or so unique TCR beta sequences.

The CDR3 runs 15 residues. The ends were cut back, 5 bases at V and 3 bases at J, with 17 bases in the middle. Germline-derived CDR1 and CDR2 are MNHEY and SMNVEV (reference sequence). Whole-study results and caveats: Earlier results showed most TCR beta V segments being productive about 87% or about 30% of the time. An assumption of roughly uniform sequencing depth across donors underlay the presence/absence analyses. The study carried out a later analysis of TCR beta sequences. It associated approximately 17,000 of them with specific HLA alleles at a false discovery rate of 0.05.

PCR was performed using 60 Vbeta and 13 Jbeta primers. The assay was immunoSEQ multiplex PCR, and TCRdb's table has in-frame clones only and misses some. The sample yields under 200,000 clones, approximately 85% seen once. Remarks on this clone: Its antigen is undetermined.

The clonotype was recovered from a man aged 18 to 29 in good health and CMV-seropositive. The chain employs TRBV27 and TRBJ2-7, with a possible D match to TRBD1 (6 bases). The specimen was PBMCs. CDR3 DNA: TGTGCCAGCAGTCTCCGACAGGTATACATCTACGAGCAGTACTTC. As protein: CASSLRQVYIYEQYF.